The 29 T cell receptor beta chains in this list originate from one sample, sequenced in a study of blood T cell repertoires in COVID-19. Sequencing was performed with immunoSEQ multiplex PCR; in TCRdb, only in-frame clones are kept and a portion is missing. The sample lists fewer than 80,000 clones, 87% occurring once. Sequenced: peripheral blood. The receptors shown here come from a man aged 30 to 39 with acute or convalescent COVID-19.

The rearrangement uses TRBV28 and TRBJ1-1; no firm D call. Trimming pared 6 bases from V and 4 bases from J, leaving 12 bases between. Germline V gene data show CDR1 as MDHEN and CDR2 as SYDVKM. This CDR3 spans 13 amino acids. The CDR3 sequence is CASRTTGVTEAFF. CDR3 coding DNA: TGTGCCAGCAGGACGACTGGTGTCACTGAAGCTTTCTTT.

The V and J genes are TRBV4-3 and TRBJ1-1, with TRBD1 as a possible D gene (6 bases). Trimming shortened V by 0 bases and J by 2 bases, and 13 bases separated the two germline ends. Germline CDR1 reads LGHNA; CDR2 reads YSLEER. The CDR3 loop spans 16 amino acids. This CDR3 is CASSQDPQGSNTEAFF. CDR3 in DNA: TGCGCCAGCAGCCAAGATCCACAGGGATCTAACACTGAAGCTTTCTTT.

The chain combines TRBV28 with TRBJ2-7; D might be TRBD1 (5 bases). The length of the CDR3 is 13 residues. V lost 10 bases and J 0 bases, leaving 13 bases between the germline ends. CDR1 and CDR2 (germline): MDHEN, SYDVKM. CDR3: CATKGLSSYEQYF. For the CDR3, the DNA is TGTGCCACCAAGGGGCTCAGCTCCTACGAGCAGTACTTC.

The chain has TRBV29-1 and TRBJ2-7; D remains unclear. The CDR3 covers 13 residues. V lost 1 base to trimming and J lost 1 base, with 8 bases between them. CDR1 SQVTM and CDR2 ANQGSEA come from the germline V gene. The CDR3 bases are TGCAGCGTTGAAGTCACGGAGTCCTACGAGCAGTACTTC. Its protein product is CSVEVTESYEQYF.

The V and J genes are TRBV7-9 and TRBJ2-4; TRBD1 is a possible D gene (7 bases). CDR1 is SEHNR and CDR2 is FQNEAQ in the germline V gene (reference sequence). CDR3 length: 14 amino acids. V lost 0 bases and J lost 7, with 10 bases in between. CDR3: CASSLATGRNIQYF. The CDR3 DNA reads TGTGCCAGCAGCTTAGCGACAGGGAGGAACATTCAGTACTTC.

The chain links TRBV6-5 to TRBJ2-5, with 7 bases aligning to TRBD2. Per germline, CDR1 MNHEY and CDR2 SVGAGI. The J segment lost 4 bases and the V segment lost 7 bases, leaving 9 bases of the junction unmatched. CDR3 length equals 14 residues. CDR3 in amino acids: CASKEAGVGETQYF. The CDR3 DNA reads TGTGCCAGCAAGGAGGCGGGAGTGGGAGAGACCCAGTACTTC.

This chain uses TRBV28 with TRBJ2-5, with 11 nucleotides matching TRBD2. Germline V gene sequence: CDR1 MDHEN, CDR2 SYDVKM. V shed 3 bases and J 5 bases; nucleotides not matched to a gene: 8. The CDR3 is 16 residues long. CDR3 residues: CASSLFSGRVGETQYF. CDR3 in DNA: TGTGCCAGCAGTTTGTTTAGCGGGAGGGTGGGTGAGACCCAGTACTTC.

CDR3 in DNA: TGTGCCAGCTCCCCACTTTGGAGCGACCAAGAGACCCAGTACTTC. This encodes CASSPLWSDQETQYF. V is TRBV27 and J is TRBJ2-5; D is undetermined. CDR3 length equals 15 residues. With 8 bases removed from V and 0 bases from J, the gap between germline ends came to 16 bases. Looked up from germline, CDR1 is MNHEY and CDR2 is SMNVEV (reference sequence).

V is TRBV18 and J is TRBJ1-5, with TRBD1 identical over 7 bases. Germline assignment: CDR1 KGHSH and CDR2 LQKENI. The V and J ends lost 2 bases and 4 bases, in that order; junction bases with no gene match: 5. There are 15 residues in the CDR3. CDR3 in DNA: TGTGCCAGCTCACCAACGGGACAGCCTAATCAGCCCCAGCATTTT. Its translation is CASSPTGQPNQPQHF.

V usage is TRBV30 and J usage is TRBJ1-5; TRBD1 matches at 7 bases. The trim removed 2 bases at V and 3 bases at J, leaving 10 bases unmatched. Germline CDR1 and CDR2: GTSNPN and SVGIG (reference sequence). This CDR3 has 16 residues. This CDR3 reads CAWSPDWTGNNQPQHF. CDR3 nucleotide sequence: TGTGCCTGGAGTCCCGATTGGACAGGAAACAATCAGCCCCAGCATTTT.

The V gene is TRBV15, the J gene TRBJ1-5; TRBD1 might be the D (6 bases). Trimming took 0 bases from V and 4 from J, leaving 16 bases between them. The germline V gene has CDR1 LNHNV and CDR2 YYDKDF (reference sequence). The length of the CDR3 is 17 residues. The CDR3 DNA follows: TGTGCCACCAGCAGAGATCGGGGACACAGAAATAATCAGCCCCAGCATTTT. Its translation is CATSRDRGHRNNQPQHF. The entire variable domain, with the rest obtained from reference TRBV15 and TRBJ1-5, is as follows: DAMVIQNPRYQVTQFGKPVTLSCSQTLNHNVMYWYQQKSSQAPKLLFHYYDKDFNNEADTPDNFQSRRPNTSFCFLDIRSPGLGDTAMYLCATSRDRGHRNNQPQHFGDGTRLSIL.

The rearrangement links TRBV7-2 to TRBJ1-3; D may be TRBD1 (5 bases). V lost 1 base and J lost 5, with 12 bases in between. The CDR3 length is 15 residues. CDR1 and CDR2 from the germline V gene are SGHTA and FQGNSA. The CDR3, as DNA: TGTGCCAGCAGCTTAGAGCTTACAGGACGAAACACCATATATTTT. It yields the protein CASSLELTGRNTIYF.

The CDR3 DNA is TGTGCCACCAGTGAACCCGGGGGTAGTGGGGAGCTGTTTTTT. This translates into CATSEPGGSGELFF. The gene calls are TRBV24-1 and TRBJ2-2; D is perhaps TRBD2 (6 bases). V lost 4 bases to trimming and J lost 8 bases, with 13 bases between them. The germline gives CDR1 KGHDR, CDR2 SFDVKD. There are 14 residues in the CDR3.

The V gene is TRBV19, the J gene TRBJ1-5; 8 bases match TRBD1. Germline V lookup: CDR1 LNHDA, CDR2 SQIVND (reference sequence). The CDR3 loop spans 16 amino acids. Losses at the gene ends were 10 bases for V and 5 bases for J; bases not matched to a gene: 16. This CDR3 is CATTARTGWSYQPQHF. CDR3 DNA sequence: TGTGCCACCACAGCCAGGACAGGGTGGTCTTATCAGCCCCAGCATTTT.

The V gene is TRBV5-4, the J gene TRBJ1-2, with a weak D call TRBD1 (6 bases). CDR3 length equals 13 residues. Looked up from germline, CDR1 is SGHNT and CDR2 is YYREEE (reference sequence). V lost 1 base and J 8 bases, leaving 12 bases between the germline ends. In DNA form, the CDR3 reads TGTGCCAGCAGCTTGTCAGGGGCTCGAGGCTACACCTTC. Encoded protein: CASSLSGARGYTF.

This clone was seen a handful of times. The J gene is TRBJ2-1, the V gene TRBV28, with D possibly TRBD2 on 5 matching bases. The ends were cut back, 3 bases at V and 9 bases at J, with 12 bases in the middle. Per the germline V gene, CDR1 is MDHEN and CDR2 is SYDVKM. The CDR3 has 13 amino acids. CDR3 in amino acids: CASSFQLGSEQFF. For the CDR3, the DNA is TGTGCCAGCAGTTTTCAACTAGGATCTGAGCAGTTCTTC.

V usage is TRBV7-9 and J usage is TRBJ1-2; 8 bases fit TRBD1. CDR3 length equals 13 residues. J gave up 9 bases and V 5 bases, and 8 bases lay outside the gene matches. Germline values: CDR1 SEHNR, CDR2 FQNEAQ (reference sequence). The CDR3, as DNA: TGTGCCAGCAGCCCCACAGGGGGTAGTAGCTACACCTTC. It translates to CASSPTGGSSYTF.

In its sample, this clone was seen a few times. The chain employs TRBV4-1 and TRBJ2-3; 7 positions agree with TRBD2. This CDR3 spans 16 amino acids. Trimming took 3 bases from V and 6 from J; bases not matched to a gene: 12. The germline gives CDR1 MGHRA, CDR2 YSYEKL. The CDR3 bases are TGCGCCAGCAGCCACCCCGTGAGCGGGGTCCGGGATACGCAGTATTTT. Protein sequence: CASSHPVSGVRDTQYF.

The chain is built from TRBV2 and TRBJ2-7; TRBD1 matches 10 bases. CDR1 is SNHLY and CDR2 is FYNNEI in the germline V gene. CDR3 length: 13 amino acids. Losses at the gene ends were 10 bases for V and 2 bases for J; bases not matched to a gene: 5. This chain's CDR3 is CATYGTGAYEQYF. The CDR3 DNA reads TGTGCCACCTACGGGACAGGGGCCTACGAGCAGTACTTC.

The chain joins TRBV28 to TRBJ2-1; the match to TRBD1 covers 8 bases. CDR1 and CDR2 from the germline V gene are MDHEN and SYDVKM. The CDR3 has 13 residues. V lost 7 bases and J lost 9; bases outside the gene matches: 8. The CDR3 sequence is CASTPDRVSEQFF. The CDR3 DNA is TGTGCCAGCACTCCGGACAGGGTCAGTGAGCAGTTCTTC.

The chain joins TRBV28 to TRBJ2-7, with TRBD2 matching over 9 bases. The CDR3 has 16 amino acids. J lost 6 bases, V lost 6 bases, and 15 bases had no gene match. The germline V gene encodes CDR1 MDHEN and CDR2 SYDVKM. The CDR3 sequence is CASSPHSPAGGREQYF. The CDR3, as DNA: TGTGCCAGCAGCCCTCACTCCCCGGCGGGGGGGCGCGAGCAGTACTTC.

The rearrangement links TRBV20-1 to TRBJ1-2, with a possible D match to TRBD1 (5 bases). Germline V lookup: CDR1 DFQATT, CDR2 SNEGSKA (reference sequence). Trimming took off 5 bases at V and 5 bases at J, with 9 bases between the two ends. The CDR3 has 11 residues. CDR3 sequence reads: CSASPGYGYTF. Written as DNA, the CDR3 is TGCAGTGCTTCCCCAGGGTATGGCTACACCTTC.

V gene TRBV5-6 combines with J gene TRBJ1-5; the D is unclear. CDR1 and CDR2 (germline): SGHDT, YYEEEE. This CDR3 comprises 13 residues. The V end was cut by 4 bases, the J end by 7 bases, with 12 bases between. The CDR3 here is CASSRRSEQPQHF. In nucleotides, the CDR3 is TGTGCCAGCAGCCGTCGGTCCGAACAGCCCCAGCATTTT. Variable domain in full (rest from reference TRBV5-6 and TRBJ1-5): DAGVTQSPTHLIKTRGQQVTLRCSPKSGHDTVSWYQQALGQGPQFIFQYYEEEERQRGNFPDRFSGHQFPNYSSELNVNALLLGDSALYLCASSRRSEQPQHFGDGTRLSIL.

J is TRBJ2-3 and V is TRBV11-3, with no clear D. Per the germline V gene, CDR1 is SGHNT and CDR2 is YENEEA. This CDR3 has 15 residues. The ends were cut back, 5 bases at V and 1 base at J, with 13 bases in the middle. The CDR3 nucleotides read TGTGCCAGCAGCCCCAACTCCTACGGCACAGATACGCAGTATTTT. Amino acids: CASSPNSYGTDTQYF.

This clone occurred a few times. V and J are TRBV7-9 and TRBJ2-7; D not resolved. The CDR3 is 15 amino acids. Between the trimmed V and J ends, which lost 1 base and 3 bases, there was a span of 13 bases. Per the germline V gene, CDR1 is SEHNR and CDR2 is FQNEAQ (reference sequence). CDR3 in amino acids: CASSLGPGSFYEQYF. CDR3 in DNA: TGTGCCAGCAGCTTAGGGCCAGGTTCTTTCTACGAGCAGTACTTC.

The J gene is TRBJ1-2, the V gene TRBV6-5, with D hard to call. CDR1 and CDR2 from the germline V gene are MNHEY and SVGAGI. V shed 0 bases and J shed 6 bases, with 11 bases lying between them. The length of the CDR3 is 14 residues. The CDR3 spells CASSYSTGSNGYTF. CDR3 DNA: TGTGCCAGCAGTTACTCGACGGGAAGTAATGGCTACACCTTC.

This chain joins TRBV11-2 and TRBJ2-7; 7 bases agree with TRBD2. CDR1 is SGHAT and CDR2 is FQNNGV in the germline V gene. The CDR3 consists of 14 residues. Germline trimming cut 3 bases from V and 4 bases from J; bases unmatched to any gene: 6. The CDR3 region has the DNA TGTGCCAGCAGCTTTGGCGGGAGTAGGTACGAGCAGTACTTC. It yields the protein CASSFGGSRYEQYF.

The chain combines TRBV27 with TRBJ2-3, with 8 bases aligning to TRBD2. The CDR3 spans 14 residues. Germline values: CDR1 MNHEY, CDR2 SMNVEV (reference sequence). V lost 5 bases and J lost 5; bases outside the gene matches: 6. CDR3 sequence: CASSILAVGDTQYF. In nucleotides, the CDR3 is TGTGCCAGCAGTATACTAGCGGTGGGAGATACGCAGTATTTT.

In this sample, this clone turned up once. V usage is TRBV5-1 and J usage is TRBJ2-1; D might be TRBD2 (6 bases). CDR1 SGHRS and CDR2 YFSETQ come from the germline V gene. V shed 5 bases and J shed 4 bases, with 10 bases lying between them. This CDR3 has 13 residues. The CDR3 loop is CASRWGEYNEQFF. Here the CDR3 DNA reads TGCGCCAGCAGGTGGGGGGAATACAATGAGCAGTTCTTC.